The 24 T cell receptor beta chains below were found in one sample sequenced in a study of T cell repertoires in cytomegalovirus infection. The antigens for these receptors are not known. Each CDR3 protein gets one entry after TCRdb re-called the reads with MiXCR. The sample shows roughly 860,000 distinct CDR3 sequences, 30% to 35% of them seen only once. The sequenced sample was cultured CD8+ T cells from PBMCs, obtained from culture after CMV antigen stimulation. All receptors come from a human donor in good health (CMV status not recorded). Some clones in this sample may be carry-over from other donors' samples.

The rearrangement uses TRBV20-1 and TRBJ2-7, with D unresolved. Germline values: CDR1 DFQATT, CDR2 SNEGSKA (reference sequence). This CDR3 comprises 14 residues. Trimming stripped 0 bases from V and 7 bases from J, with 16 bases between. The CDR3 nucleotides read TGCAGTGCTAGAGATCGGCGGCACGGCGGAGAGCAGTACGTC. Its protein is CSARDRRHGGEQYV.

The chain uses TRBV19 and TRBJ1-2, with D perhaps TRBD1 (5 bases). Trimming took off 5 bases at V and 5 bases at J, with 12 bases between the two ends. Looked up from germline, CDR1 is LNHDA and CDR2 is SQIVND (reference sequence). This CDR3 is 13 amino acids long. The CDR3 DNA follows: TGTGCCAGTAGTGCGCAGGGATTGTATGGCTACACCTTC. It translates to CASSAQGLYGYTF.

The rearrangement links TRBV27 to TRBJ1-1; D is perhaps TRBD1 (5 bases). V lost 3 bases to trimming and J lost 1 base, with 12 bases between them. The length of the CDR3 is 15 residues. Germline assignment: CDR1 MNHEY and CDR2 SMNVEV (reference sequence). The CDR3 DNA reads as TGTGCCAGCAGTTTCAATGCCAGGGCGAACACTGAAGCTTTCTTT. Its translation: CASSFNARANTEAFF.

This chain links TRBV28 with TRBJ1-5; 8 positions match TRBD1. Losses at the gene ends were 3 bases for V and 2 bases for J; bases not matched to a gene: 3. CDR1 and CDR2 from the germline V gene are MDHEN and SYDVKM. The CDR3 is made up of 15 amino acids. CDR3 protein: CASSFPDRGNQPQHF. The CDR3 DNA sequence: TGTGCCAGCAGTTTCCCGGACAGGGGCAATCAGCCCCAGCATTTT. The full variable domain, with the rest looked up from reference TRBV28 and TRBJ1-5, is DVKVTQSSRYLVKRTGEKVFLECVQDMDHENMFWYRQDPGLGLRLIYFSYDVKMKEKGDIPEGYSVSREKKERFSLILESASTNQTSMYLCASSFPDRGNQPQHFGDGTRLSIL.

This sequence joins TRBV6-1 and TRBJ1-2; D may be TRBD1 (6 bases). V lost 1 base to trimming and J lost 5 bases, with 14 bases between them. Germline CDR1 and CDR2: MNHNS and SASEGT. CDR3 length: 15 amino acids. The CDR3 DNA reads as TGTGCCAGCAGTGAAGAGGGCGGGGGCGCTTATGGCTACACCTTC. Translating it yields CASSEEGGGAYGYTF.

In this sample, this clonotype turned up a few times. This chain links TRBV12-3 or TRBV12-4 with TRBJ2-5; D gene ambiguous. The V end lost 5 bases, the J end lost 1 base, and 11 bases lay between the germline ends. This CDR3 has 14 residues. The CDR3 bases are TGTGCCAGCAGTCCGGCGGCAGTCCAAGAGACCCAGTACTTC. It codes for CASSPAAVQETQYF.

CDR3 sequence: CASLKVYTGELFF. The CDR3 nucleotides are TGTGCCAGTCTGAAGGTCTACACCGGGGAGCTGTTTTTT. The V call is TRBV19, the J call TRBJ2-2; D is unresolved. Trimming took off 8 bases at V and 3 bases at J, with 10 bases between the two ends. CDR3 length: 13 residues. Germline values: CDR1 LNHDA, CDR2 SQIVND (reference sequence).

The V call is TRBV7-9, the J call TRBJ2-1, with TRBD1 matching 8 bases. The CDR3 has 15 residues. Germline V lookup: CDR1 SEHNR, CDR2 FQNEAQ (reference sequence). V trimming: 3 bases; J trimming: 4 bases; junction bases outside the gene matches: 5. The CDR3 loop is CASSFGQGKYNEQFF. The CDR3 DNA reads TGTGCCAGCAGCTTCGGACAGGGCAAATACAATGAGCAGTTCTTC. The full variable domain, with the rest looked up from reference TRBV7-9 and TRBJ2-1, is DTGVSQNPRHKITKRGQNVTFRCDPISEHNRLYWYRQTLGQGPEFLTYFQNEAQLEKSRLLSDRFSAERPKGSFSTLEIQRTEQGDSAMYLCASSFGQGKYNEQFFGPGTRLTVL.

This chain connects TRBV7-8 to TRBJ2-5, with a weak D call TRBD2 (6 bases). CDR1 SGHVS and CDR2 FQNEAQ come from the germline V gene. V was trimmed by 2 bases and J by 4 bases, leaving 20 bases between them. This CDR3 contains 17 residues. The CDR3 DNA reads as TGTGCCAGCAGCTTAATGCCGGCGGGACCCAAGCTAGAGACCCAGTACTTC. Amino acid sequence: CASSLMPAGPKLETQYF.

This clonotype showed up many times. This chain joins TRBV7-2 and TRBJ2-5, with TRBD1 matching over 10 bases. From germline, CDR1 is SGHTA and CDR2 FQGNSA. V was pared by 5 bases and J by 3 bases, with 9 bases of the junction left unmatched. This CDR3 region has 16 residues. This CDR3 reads CASSHSGTGEEETQYF. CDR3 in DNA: TGTGCCAGCAGCCATTCCGGGACAGGGGAAGAAGAGACCCAGTACTTC. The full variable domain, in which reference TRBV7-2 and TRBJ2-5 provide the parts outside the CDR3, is GAGVSQSPSNKVTEKGKDVELRCDPISGHTALYWYRQSLGQGLEFLIYFQGNSAPDKSGLPSDRFSAERTGGSVSTLTIQRTQQEDSAVYLCASSHSGTGEEETQYFGPGTRLLVL.

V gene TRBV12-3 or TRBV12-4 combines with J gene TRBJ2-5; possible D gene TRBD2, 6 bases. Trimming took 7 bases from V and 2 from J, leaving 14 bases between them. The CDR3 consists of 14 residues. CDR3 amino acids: CASIMGDFQETQYF. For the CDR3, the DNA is TGTGCCAGCATCATGGGGGACTTTCAAGAGACCCAGTACTTC.

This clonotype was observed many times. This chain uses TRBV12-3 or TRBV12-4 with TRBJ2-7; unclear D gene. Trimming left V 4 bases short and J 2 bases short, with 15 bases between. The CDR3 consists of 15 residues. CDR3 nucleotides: TGTGCCAGCAGTTCGCAAAACAAAGATCCCTACGAGCAGTACTTC. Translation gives CASSSQNKDPYEQYF.

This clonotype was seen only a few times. CDR3 DNA: TGTGCCAGCAGCTTCGGGGGGCGTAACGAGCAGTACGTC. Protein: CASSFGGRNEQYV. The chain recombines TRBV7-2 with TRBJ2-7; D is perhaps TRBD2 (7 bases). The ends were cut back, 3 bases at V and 5 bases at J, with 11 bases in the middle. The CDR3 spans 13 residues. From germline, CDR1 is SGHTA and CDR2 FQGNSA.

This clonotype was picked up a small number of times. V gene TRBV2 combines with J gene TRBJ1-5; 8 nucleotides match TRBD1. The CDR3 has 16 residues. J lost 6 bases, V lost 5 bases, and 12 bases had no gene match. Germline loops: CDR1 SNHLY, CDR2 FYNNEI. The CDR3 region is CASSQEWQGAGQPQHF. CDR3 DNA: TGTGCCAGCAGTCAGGAATGGCAGGGGGCCGGTCAGCCCCAGCATTTT. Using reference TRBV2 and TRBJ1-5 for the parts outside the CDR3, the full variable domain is EPEVTQTPSHQVTQMGQEVILRCVPISNHLYFYWYRQILGQKVEFLVSFYNNEISEKSEIFDDQFSVERPDGSNFTLKIRSTKLEDSAMYFCASSQEWQGAGQPQHFGDGTRLSIL.

In DNA form, the CDR3 reads TGTGCCAGCAATCCGGGACAGGGGCCAGATACGCAGTATTTT. This sequence encodes CASNPGQGPDTQYF. The chain combines TRBV28 with TRBJ2-3; 10 bases fit TRBD1. The trim removed 7 bases at V and 4 bases at J, leaving 5 bases unmatched. Germline loops: CDR1 MDHEN, CDR2 SYDVKM. This CDR3 spans 14 amino acids.

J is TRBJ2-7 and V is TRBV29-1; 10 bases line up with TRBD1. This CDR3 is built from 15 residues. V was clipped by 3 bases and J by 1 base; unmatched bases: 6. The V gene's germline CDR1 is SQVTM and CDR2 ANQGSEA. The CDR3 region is CSVDTGTGDSYEQYF. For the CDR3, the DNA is TGCAGCGTTGACACCGGGACAGGGGATTCCTACGAGCAGTACTTC.

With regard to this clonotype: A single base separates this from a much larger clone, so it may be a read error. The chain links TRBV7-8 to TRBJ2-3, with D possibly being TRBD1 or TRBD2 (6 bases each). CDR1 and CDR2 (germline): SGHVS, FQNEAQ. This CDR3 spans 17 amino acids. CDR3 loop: CASSQSLSGASRDTQYF. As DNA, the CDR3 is TGTGCCAGCAGCCAGAGCTTATCGGGGGCCAGCAGAGATACGCAGTATTTT.

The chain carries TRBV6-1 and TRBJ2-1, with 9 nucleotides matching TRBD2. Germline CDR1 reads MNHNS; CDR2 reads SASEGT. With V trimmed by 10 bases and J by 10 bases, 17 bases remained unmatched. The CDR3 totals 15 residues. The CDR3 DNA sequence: TGTGCCACTTCTAGCGGGATAAGCCGGCAGGCGGAGCAGTTCTTC. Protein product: CATSSGISRQAEQFF.

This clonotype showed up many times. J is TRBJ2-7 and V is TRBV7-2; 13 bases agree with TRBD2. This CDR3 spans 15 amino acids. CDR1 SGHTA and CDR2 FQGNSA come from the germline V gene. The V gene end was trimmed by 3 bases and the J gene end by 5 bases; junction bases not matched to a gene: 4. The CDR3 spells CASSLTSGGPHEQYF. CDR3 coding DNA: TGTGCCAGCAGCTTGACTAGCGGGGGGCCCCACGAGCAGTACTTC.

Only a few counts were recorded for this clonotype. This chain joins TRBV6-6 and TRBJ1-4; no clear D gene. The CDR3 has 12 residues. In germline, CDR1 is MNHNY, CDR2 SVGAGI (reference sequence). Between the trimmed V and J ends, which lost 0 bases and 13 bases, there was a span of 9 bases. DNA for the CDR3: TGTGCCAGCAGTTACTCGAGTTGGGGACTGTTTTTT. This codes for CASSYSSWGLFF.

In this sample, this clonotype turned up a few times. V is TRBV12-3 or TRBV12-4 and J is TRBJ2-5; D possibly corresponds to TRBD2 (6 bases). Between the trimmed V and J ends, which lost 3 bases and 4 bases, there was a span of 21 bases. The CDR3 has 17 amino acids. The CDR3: CASSLSLGGVLGETQYF. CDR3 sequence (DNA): TGTGCCAGCAGTTTGTCCCTCGGGGGTGTTTTAGGAGAGACCCAGTACTTC.

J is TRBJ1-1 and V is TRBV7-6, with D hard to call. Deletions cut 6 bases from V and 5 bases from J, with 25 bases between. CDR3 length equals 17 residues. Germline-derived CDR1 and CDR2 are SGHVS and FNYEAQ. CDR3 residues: CASRRRSGPLGSTEAFF. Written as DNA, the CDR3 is TGTGCCAGCAGACGACGGTCAGGACCCCTGGGCTCTACTGAAGCTTTCTTT.

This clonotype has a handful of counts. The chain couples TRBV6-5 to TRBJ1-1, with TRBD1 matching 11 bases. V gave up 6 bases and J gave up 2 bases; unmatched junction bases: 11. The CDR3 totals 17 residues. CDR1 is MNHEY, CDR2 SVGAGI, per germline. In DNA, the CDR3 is TGTGCCAGCAGGGACAGGGGGCGAATATTTCGAAACACTGAAGCTTTCTTT. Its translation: CASRDRGRIFRNTEAFF.

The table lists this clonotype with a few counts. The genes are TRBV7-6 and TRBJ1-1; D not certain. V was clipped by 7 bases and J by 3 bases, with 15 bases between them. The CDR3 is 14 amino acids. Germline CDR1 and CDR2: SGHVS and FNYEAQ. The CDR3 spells CASKKAPGDTEAFF. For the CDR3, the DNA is TGTGCCAGCAAAAAGGCTCCGGGTGACACTGAAGCTTTCTTT. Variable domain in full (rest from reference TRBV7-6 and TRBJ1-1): GAGVSQSPRYKVTKRGQDVALRCDPISGHVSLYWYRQALGQGPEFLTYFNYEAQQDKSGLPNDRFSAERPEGSISTLTIQRTEQRDSAMYRCASKKAPGDTEAFFGQGTRLTVV.